Below, 19 T cell receptor beta chains from the same sample are listed, as sequenced in a study of cytomegalovirus exposure and HLA in healthy donors. PCR employed 60 Vbeta and 13 Jbeta primers. Libraries were prepared by immunoSEQ multiplex PCR; TCRdb keeps only in-frame clonotypes and omits some of them. The sample lists about 130,000 clones, around four fifths occurring once. Sequencing used PBMCs. These TCRs come from a woman aged 35 to 49 in good health and CMV-seropositive.

The chain employs TRBV6-5 and TRBJ1-5, with 7 bases that match TRBD1. V shed 2 bases, J shed 4 bases, and the junction held 2 bases outside the gene matches. In germline, CDR1 is MNHEY, CDR2 SVGAGI. CDR3 size: 14 residues. CDR3 nucleotides: TGTGCCAGCAGTTACGAGGGACAGAATCAGCCCCAGCATTTT. Its translation: CASSYEGQNQPQHF.

This clone has more than one count but fewer than ten. The sample contains more than one DNA sequence encoding this CDR3. In nucleotides, the CDR3 is TGTGCCAGCAGTGGGACTAGCGGGAGTGGGGCCAACGTCCTGACTTTC. This translates into CASSGTSGSGANVLTF. The chain links TRBV6-4 to TRBJ2-6, with 13 bases identical to TRBD2. CDR1 is MRHNA, CDR2 SNTAGT, per germline. V trimming: 4 bases; J trimming: 3 bases; junction bases outside the gene matches: 0. The CDR3 is 16 amino acids.

The sample holds one count of this clone. The CDR3 DNA follows: TGTGCCAGCAGCTTGGTGGAGCGGGAGGGCCTCGTGGGGCAAGAGACCCAGTACTTC. Amino acid sequence: CASSLVEREGLVGQETQYF. The gene calls are TRBV5-8 and TRBJ2-5, with 10 bases fitting TRBD2. This CDR3 is built from 19 residues. Germline V gene sequence: CDR1 SGHTS, CDR2 YDEGEE. V was pared by 0 bases and J by 2 bases, with 13 bases of the junction left unmatched. Looking up the rest from reference TRBV5-8 and TRBJ2-5 gives the full variable domain: EAGVTQSPTHLIKTRGQQATLRCSPISGHTSVYWYQQALGLGLQFLLWYDEGEERNRGNFPPRFSGRQFPNYSSELNVNALELEDSALYLCASSLVEREGLVGQETQYFGPGTRLLVL.

The chain joins TRBV6-5 to TRBJ1-2; the match to TRBD1 covers 8 bases. Germline V lookup: CDR1 MNHEY, CDR2 SVGAGI. The V and J ends lost 7 bases and 5 bases, in that order; junction bases with no gene match: 6. CDR3 length equals 13 residues. This CDR3 reads CASTKGQGYGYTF. CDR3 sequence (DNA): TGTGCCAGCACCAAAGGACAGGGTTATGGCTACACCTTC.

This clone was found once. The chain recombines TRBV7-9 with TRBJ1-1; 8 bases map to TRBD1. The germline V gene encodes CDR1 SEHNR and CDR2 FQNEAQ (reference sequence). The CDR3 has 14 residues. The trim removed 5 bases at V and 3 bases at J, leaving 5 bases unmatched. The CDR3 loop is CASSPQGGDTEAFF. The CDR3, as DNA: TGTGCCAGCAGCCCACAGGGGGGGGACACTGAAGCTTTCTTT.

The V gene is TRBV5-1, the J gene TRBJ1-1; weak D call: TRBD1 (5 bases). Deletions cut 2 bases from V and 5 bases from J, with 13 bases between. Germline loops: CDR1 SGHRS, CDR2 YFSETQ. There are 14 residues in the CDR3. The CDR3 spells CASSFAGIGTEAFF. The CDR3 nucleotides read TGCGCCAGCAGCTTCGCAGGGATCGGTACTGAAGCTTTCTTT.

The chain carries TRBV2 and TRBJ2-7; possible D gene TRBD2, 6 bases. V lost 7 bases, J lost 6 bases, and 16 bases lay in between. Germline loops: CDR1 SNHLY, CDR2 FYNNEI. The CDR3 covers 13 residues. CDR3 nucleotide sequence: TGTGCCAGCAACCATGGGGGGTTGGTCGAGCAGTACTTC. Its protein product is CASNHGGLVEQYF.

The chain is built from TRBV6-5 and TRBJ1-2; 9 nucleotides line up with TRBD1. The germline gives CDR1 MNHEY, CDR2 SVGAGI. With V trimmed by 6 bases and J by 10 bases, 12 bases remained unmatched. The length of the CDR3 is 14 residues. The chain's CDR3 is CASRDSGTGSDYTF. DNA of the CDR3: TGTGCCAGCAGAGACTCCGGGACAGGGAGTGACTACACCTTC.

The chain joins TRBV6-1 to TRBJ2-7, with 7 nucleotides matching TRBD2. Germline CDR1 is MNHNS and CDR2 is SASEGT. V lost 1 base and J lost 7; bases outside the gene matches: 10. CDR3 length equals 15 residues. As DNA, the CDR3 is TGTGCCAGCAGTGAAGGGCTAGCGGTGCTCGTTGAGCAGTACTTC. It specifies CASSEGLAVLVEQYF.

A remark on this clone: Sequence at one end of the junction differs from germline and may be a read error. The chain is built from TRBV6-5 and TRBJ1-4; D is possibly TRBD1 (5 bases). Germline V gives CDR1 MNHEY, CDR2 SVGAGI. There are 15 residues in the CDR3. The DNA for the CDR3 is TGTGCCGGCAGTCGCGCCGGGACCCTGGGGGGAAAACTGTTTTTT. As protein: CAGSRAGTLGGKLFF.

This rearrangement joins TRBV7-9 to TRBJ1-4; D gene unclear. Trimming took 5 bases from V and 11 from J, leaving 15 bases between them. Germline V CDR1 and CDR2: SEHNR, FQNEAQ (reference sequence). The CDR3 is 13 residues long. Here the CDR3 DNA reads TGTGCCAGCAGCCCGCCAGGAGGGAGGAAACTGTTTTTT. Encoded protein: CASSPPGGRKLFF.

This clone has a handful of counts. The gene calls are TRBV4-2 and TRBJ2-1, with 10 bases aligning to TRBD2. V lost 0 bases and J lost 6; bases outside the gene matches: 5. The germline gives CDR1 LGHNA, CDR2 YNFKEQ. The CDR3 runs 16 residues. CDR3 nucleotides: TGTGCCAGCAGCCAAGATAGGCTAGCGGGGGCCAATGAGCAGTTCTTC. Amino acids: CASSQDRLAGANEQFF.

The chain is built from TRBV29-1 and TRBJ1-2, with no clear D. CDR3 length equals 13 residues. CDR1 is SQVTM and CDR2 is ANQGSEA in the germline V gene. Trimming left V 5 bases short and J 8 bases short, with 18 bases between. CDR3 in DNA: TGCAGCGTTTTGTACCAGCCCGCCGGGGGCTACACCTTC. Translated, it gives CSVLYQPAGGYTF.

This clone was recorded only once. The chain uses TRBV5-4 and TRBJ1-1; tentative D call: TRBD1 (6 bases). This CDR3 is built from 17 residues. V lost 0 bases and J 4 bases, leaving 19 bases between the germline ends. Germline values: CDR1 SGHNT, CDR2 YYREEE (reference sequence). CDR3 sequence reads: CASSLAYGTPEGTEAFF. CDR3 in DNA: TGTGCCAGCAGCTTGGCTTATGGGACACCCGAGGGCACTGAAGCTTTCTTT.

The V gene is TRBV29-1, the J gene TRBJ2-4; TRBD1 aligns across 7 bases. V was pared by 6 bases and J by 5 bases, with 10 bases of the junction left unmatched. The CDR3 loop spans 14 amino acids. Germline values: CDR1 SQVTM, CDR2 ANQGSEA. This chain's CDR3 is CSVVGQAAENIQYF. The CDR3 DNA sequence: TGCAGCGTAGTAGGACAGGCGGCGGAAAACATTCAGTACTTC.

The rearrangement uses TRBV27 and TRBJ2-5, with 8 bases lining up with TRBD1. J was trimmed by 3 bases and V by 2 bases; bases with no gene match: 20. CDR1 and CDR2 (germline): MNHEY, SMNVEV (reference sequence). The CDR3 length is 20 residues. Here the CDR3 reads CASSLSGRQGPFWGKETQYF. The CDR3 DNA reads TGTGCCAGCAGTTTAAGCGGGCGACAGGGGCCCTTTTGGGGGAAAGAGACCCAGTACTTC.

The rearrangement links TRBV30 to TRBJ2-7, with D possibly TRBD2 on 6 matching bases. The germline V gene encodes CDR1 GTSNPN and CDR2 SVGIG (reference sequence). This CDR3 region has 15 residues. V shed 2 bases and J shed 6 bases, with 20 bases lying between them. The CDR3 region is CAWSQDAITGAEQYF. DNA of the CDR3: TGTGCCTGGAGTCAAGACGCTATAACGGGAGCCGAGCAGTACTTC.

The chain's CDR3 is CASNTLYRGGYTEAFF. The DNA for the CDR3 is TGTGCCAGCAACACTCTGTATCGAGGGGGATACACTGAAGCTTTCTTT. V is TRBV7-9 and J is TRBJ1-1, with D perhaps TRBD1 (6 bases). V was shortened by 7 bases and J by 3 bases, with 21 bases between the two germline ends. CDR1 is SEHNR, CDR2 FQNEAQ, per germline (reference sequence). The CDR3 length is 16 residues.

The chain is built from TRBV6-5 and TRBJ2-7; 9 bases align to TRBD2. Trimming took 10 bases from V and 4 from J; bases not matched to a gene: 11. The CDR3 consists of 14 residues. Per the germline V gene, CDR1 is MNHEY and CDR2 is SVGAGI. CDR3 sequence reads: CATAAGGKFYEQYF. The CDR3 nucleotides are TGTGCCACGGCCGCGGGAGGGAAATTTTACGAGCAGTACTTC.